Below are 30 T cell receptor beta chains sequenced from a single sample in a study of blood T cell repertoires in COVID-19. The assay was immunoSEQ multiplex PCR, and TCRdb's table has in-frame clones only and misses some. The table has about 160,000 clones, under 90% seen once. The specimen sequenced was peripheral blood. Source of these receptors: a woman aged 80 or over with active or convalescent COVID-19.

The chain recombines TRBV27 with TRBJ2-7, with 7 bases aligning to TRBD2. CDR3 length equals 15 residues. Per germline, CDR1 MNHEY and CDR2 SMNVEV (reference sequence). Trimming at V came to 0 bases and at J to 0 bases, leaving 2 bases not matched to a gene. The DNA of the CDR3 is TGTGCCAGCAGTTTATCGGGGGGGGTCTCCTACGAGCAGTACTTC. As protein: CASSLSGGVSYEQYF.

This chain connects TRBV9 to TRBJ1-1; D is unresolved. CDR3 size: 15 residues. From germline, CDR1 is SGDLS and CDR2 YYNGEE. V was pared by 0 bases and J by 3 bases, with 12 bases between. CDR3 residues: CASSVDEVLDTEAFF. For the CDR3, the DNA is TGTGCCAGCAGCGTAGACGAGGTGTTAGACACTGAAGCTTTCTTT.

This rearrangement joins TRBV7-9 to TRBJ2-5, with no clear D. V lost 0 bases to trimming and J lost 5 bases, with 4 bases between them. This CDR3 spans 12 amino acids. The germline V gene has CDR1 SEHNR and CDR2 FQNEAQ (reference sequence). In DNA, the CDR3 is TGTGCCAGCAGCTTAGCGCGCGAGACCCAGTACTTC. Translated: CASSLARETQYF.

The V call is TRBV6-1, the J call TRBJ2-7; D might be TRBD1 (6 bases). Germline CDR1 reads MNHNS; CDR2 reads SASEGT. The CDR3 is 15 residues long. Trimming pared 2 bases from V and 3 bases from J, leaving 14 bases between. The CDR3 DNA reads TGTGCCAGCAGTGAACGAGGCGGCAGGGGCTACGAGCAGTACTTC. Amino acids: CASSERGGRGYEQYF.

The V gene is TRBV24-1, the J gene TRBJ1-4, with D maybe TRBD1 (6 bases). V dropped 4 bases and J dropped 5 bases, with 10 bases sitting between them. The CDR3 covers 14 residues. Germline assignment: CDR1 KGHDR and CDR2 SFDVKD. The CDR3 region is CATSDGQGNEKLFF. The DNA for the CDR3 is TGTGCCACCAGTGACGGTCAGGGGAATGAAAAACTGTTTTTT.

The V call is TRBV9, the J call TRBJ1-5; TRBD1 might be the D (5 bases). Germline V gene lookup returns CDR1 SGDLS and CDR2 YYNGEE. The germline V and J ends were trimmed by 0 bases and 4 bases, with 17 bases remaining between them. The CDR3 loop spans 17 amino acids. This CDR3 reads CASSVVVGRGGNQPQHF. CDR3 coding DNA: TGTGCCAGCAGCGTAGTAGTAGGACGGGGGGGAAATCAGCCCCAGCATTTT.

This chain connects TRBV2 to TRBJ2-4, with 9 nucleotides matching TRBD1. The CDR3 has 13 residues. After removal of 10 bases from V and 8 bases from J, the junction contained 9 bases not matched to a gene. Germline assignment: CDR1 SNHLY and CDR2 FYNNEI. The CDR3 here is CATTGGVSDIQYF. CDR3 nucleotide sequence: TGTGCCACCACAGGGGGCGTATCGGACATTCAGTACTTC. Combining the CDR3 with reference TRBV2 and TRBJ2-4 gives the whole variable domain EPEVTQTPSHQVTQMGQEVILRCVPISNHLYFYWYRQILGQKVEFLVSFYNNEISEKSEIFDDQFSVERPDGSNFTLKIRSTKLEDSAMYFCATTGGVSDIQYFGAGTRLSVL.

Only a few counts were recorded for this clone. The chain joins TRBV6-5 to TRBJ1-5; TRBD1 agrees at 7 bases. J was trimmed by 4 bases and V by 5 bases; bases with no gene match: 5. The germline V gene encodes CDR1 MNHEY and CDR2 SVGAGI. The CDR3 runs to 14 residues. In DNA, the CDR3 is TGTGCCAGCAGTACCGGGACAGCTAATCAGCCCCAGCATTTT. Translating it yields CASSTGTANQPQHF.

This chain's CDR3 is CASSQYAGSYNEQFF. The CDR3 region has the DNA TGTGCCAGCAGCCAATACGCGGGGTCCTACAATGAGCAGTTCTTC. The J gene is TRBJ2-1, the V gene TRBV14; a weak D match, TRBD2 (6 bases). V lost 2 bases and J lost 1, with 9 bases in between. The CDR3 runs 15 residues. CDR1 and CDR2 (germline): SGHDN, FVKESK.

The chain combines TRBV15 with TRBJ1-1; D remains ambiguous. The length of the CDR3 is 17 residues. CDR1 and CDR2 from the germline V gene are LNHNV and YYDKDF (reference sequence). V lost 5 bases and J lost 0, with 19 bases in between. The CDR3: CATSLGSGLIMNTEAFF. DNA for the CDR3: TGTGCCACCAGCCTCGGGTCCGGATTGATCATGAACACTGAAGCTTTCTTT. Complete variable domain (other parts from reference TRBV15 and TRBJ1-1): DAMVIQNPRYQVTQFGKPVTLSCSQTLNHNVMYWYQQKSSQAPKLLFHYYDKDFNNEADTPDNFQSRRPNTSFCFLDIRSPGLGDTAMYLCATSLGSGLIMNTEAFFGQGTRLTVV.

This chain uses TRBV10-3 with TRBJ2-3; D perhaps matches TRBD2 (5 bases). The CDR3 loop spans 14 amino acids. Trimming shortened V by 9 bases and J by 1 base, and 14 bases separated the two germline ends. Germline V CDR1 and CDR2: ENHRY, SYGVKD. CDR3 amino acids: CAIRGGPRTDTQYF. DNA for the CDR3: TGTGCCATTAGAGGAGGCCCCCGCACAGATACGCAGTATTTT.

The chain is built from TRBV10-3 and TRBJ2-2, with 8 bases aligning to TRBD1. This CDR3 has 14 residues. Germline-derived CDR1 and CDR2 are ENHRY and SYGVKD. J was trimmed by 4 bases and V by 6 bases; bases with no gene match: 4. The CDR3 DNA reads TGTGCCATCAGGGGACAGGTGGGCACCGGGGAGCTGTTTTTT. It codes for CAIRGQVGTGELFF.

The V gene is TRBV28, the J gene TRBJ1-5; 7 bases line up with TRBD1. J lost 10 bases, V lost 7 bases, and 7 bases had no gene match. The CDR3 extends over 12 amino acids. The germline gives CDR1 MDHEN, CDR2 SYDVKM. The CDR3 is CASTSQGDPQHF. Written as DNA, the CDR3 is TGTGCCAGCACTTCGCAGGGGGACCCCCAGCATTTT.

The V call is TRBV6-1, the J call TRBJ1-5; 7 bases agree with TRBD1. Germline CDR1 is MNHNS and CDR2 is SASEGT. Losses at the gene ends were 0 bases for V and 1 base for J; bases not matched to a gene: 18. This CDR3 comprises 21 residues. CDR3 residues: CASSEAGKGGIGHGSNQPQHF. CDR3 in DNA: TGTGCCAGCAGTGAAGCGGGAAAAGGGGGCATCGGTCACGGAAGCAATCAGCCCCAGCATTTT.

The genes are TRBV15 and TRBJ2-1; 9 bases align to TRBD2. Germline V gene data show CDR1 as LNHNV and CDR2 as YYDKDF (reference sequence). The CDR3 sequence is 18 residues long. The J segment lost 7 bases and the V segment lost 3 bases, leaving 16 bases of the junction unmatched. CDR3 residues: CATSSLPPRGRGWNEQFF. For the CDR3, the DNA is TGTGCCACCAGCAGTCTCCCACCCCGCGGGAGGGGGTGGAATGAGCAGTTCTTC.

The chain uses TRBV2 and TRBJ1-1, with 8 bases that match TRBD1. V was pared by 8 bases and J by 6 bases, with 8 bases of the junction left unmatched. This CDR3 contains 13 residues. Germline V gene sequence: CDR1 SNHLY, CDR2 FYNNEI. The CDR3 coding sequence is TGTGCCAGCTTGATCACCAGGGGGCCTGAAGCTTTCTTT. Translated, it gives CASLITRGPEAFF.

The J gene is TRBJ2-2, the V gene TRBV6-1; 10 bases map to TRBD2. V shed 3 bases and J 8 bases; nucleotides not matched to a gene: 9. This CDR3 spans 16 amino acids. CDR1 and CDR2 from the germline V gene are MNHNS and SASEGT. The chain's CDR3 is CASSEAASGSYGELFF. As DNA, the CDR3 is TGTGCCAGCAGTGAGGCGGCTAGCGGGAGTTATGGGGAGCTGTTTTTT.

This clone was counted once. The chain has TRBV19 and TRBJ2-3; the D gene is possibly TRBD2 (6 bases). CDR1 LNHDA and CDR2 SQIVND come from the germline V gene (reference sequence). CDR3 length equals 14 residues. V shed 2 bases and J shed 6 bases, with 12 bases lying between them. The CDR3 sequence: CASSIQGRGDTQYF. In DNA form, the CDR3 reads TGTGCCAGTAGTATACAGGGTCGGGGGGATACGCAGTATTTT.

The genes are TRBV5-4 and TRBJ2-5; the match to TRBD2 covers 13 bases. The CDR3 is 15 residues long. Per the germline V gene, CDR1 is SGHNT and CDR2 is YYREEE (reference sequence). The J segment lost 4 bases and the V segment lost 4 bases, leaving 4 bases of the junction unmatched. In DNA form, the CDR3 reads TGTGCCAGCAGCCGCCGGACTAGCGGGGGAGAGACCCAGTACTTC. Its protein product is CASSRRTSGGETQYF.

The chain uses TRBV19 and TRBJ1-2; D perhaps matches TRBD1 (6 bases). The CDR3 runs 14 residues. With 7 bases removed from V and 4 bases from J, the gap between germline ends came to 16 bases. CDR1 and CDR2 (germline): LNHDA, SQIVND (reference sequence). CDR3 residues: CASMETGRFYGYTF. DNA of the CDR3: TGTGCCAGTATGGAGACAGGACGCTTCTATGGCTACACCTTC.

This chain uses TRBV5-1 with TRBJ1-4; D unclear. This CDR3 contains 13 residues. V was pared by 4 bases and J by 7 bases, with 11 bases between. Germline V gene sequence: CDR1 SGHRS, CDR2 YFSETQ. CDR3 protein: CASSEEGSEKLFF. The CDR3 nucleotides are TGCGCCAGCAGCGAGGAAGGAAGTGAAAAACTGTTTTTT.

The genes are TRBV11-1 and TRBJ1-1; 8 bases map to TRBD1. Unmatched junction bases numbered 5, after V lost 5 bases and J lost 3 bases. The germline V gene has CDR1 SGHAT and CDR2 FQDESV (reference sequence). The CDR3 has 14 residues. The DNA for the CDR3 is TGTGCCAGCAGCCCGGACAGGGTGGACACTGAAGCTTTCTTT. Protein sequence: CASSPDRVDTEAFF.

The chain joins TRBV30 to TRBJ2-3, with 11 bases aligning to TRBD2. Germline lookup yields CDR1 GTSNPN and CDR2 SVGIG (reference sequence). The V segment lost 4 bases and the J segment 4 bases; nucleotides outside the gene matches: 1. The CDR3 contains 13 residues. Here the CDR3 reads CAWTGLAADTQYF. The CDR3 DNA follows: TGTGCCTGGACGGGACTAGCGGCAGATACGCAGTATTTT.

V and J are TRBV5-5 and TRBJ1-4; unclear D gene. Germline lookup yields CDR1 SGHKS and CDR2 YYEKEE (reference sequence). There are 14 residues in the CDR3. The V end lost 4 bases, the J end lost 5 bases, and 12 bases lay between the germline ends. The CDR3 coding sequence is TGTGCCAGCAGCCCGAGGGAATACAATGAAAAACTGTTTTTT. This sequence encodes CASSPREYNEKLFF.

This chain joins TRBV19 and TRBJ2-7, with TRBD2 matching over 7 bases. The CDR3 has 14 amino acids. Trimming at V came to 7 bases and at J to 2 bases, leaving 8 bases not matched to a gene. Germline V gene sequence: CDR1 LNHDA, CDR2 SQIVND (reference sequence). Here the CDR3 reads CASTRDYPTYEQYF. The CDR3, as DNA: TGTGCCAGTACCCGGGACTACCCAACCTACGAGCAGTACTTC.

J is TRBJ1-3 and V is TRBV6-4; 9 bases are a match to TRBD1. The trim removed 4 bases at V and 7 bases at J, leaving 8 bases unmatched. CDR1 MRHNA and CDR2 SNTAGT come from the germline V gene. The length of the CDR3 is 15 residues. CDR3 DNA sequence: TGTGCCAGCAGTGGCCGGACAGGGGAAGGGAACACCATATATTTT. Its protein product is CASSGRTGEGNTIYF.

The chain couples TRBV15 to TRBJ2-2; 7 bases fit TRBD1. Germline-derived CDR1 and CDR2 are LNHNV and YYDKDF (reference sequence). This CDR3 region has 16 residues. V was pared by 1 base and J by 2 bases, with 4 bases of the junction left unmatched. In DNA form, the CDR3 reads TGTGCCACCAGCAGAGTCCGGGACAGAAACACCGGGGAGCTGTTTTTT. Encoded protein: CATSRVRDRNTGELFF.

This clone occurred a few times. The chain couples TRBV6-5 to TRBJ2-7, with 7 bases fitting TRBD1. Germline CDR1 is MNHEY and CDR2 is SVGAGI. The CDR3 contains 12 residues. The ends lost 6 bases at V and 5 bases at J; junction bases unmatched: 4. The CDR3 region has the DNA TGTGCCAGCAGCCAGGGGGTGGACGAGCAGTACTTC. This sequence encodes CASSQGVDEQYF.

The chain carries TRBV28 and TRBJ1-1, with D hard to call. This CDR3 comprises 11 residues. Trimming shortened V by 1 base and J by 7 bases, and 4 bases separated the two germline ends. CDR1 and CDR2 from the germline V gene are MDHEN and SYDVKM. CDR3: CASSLSLEAFF. DNA of the CDR3: TGTGCCAGCAGTTTATCCCTTGAAGCTTTCTTT.

This clone was detected only once. The chain couples TRBV6-5 to TRBJ1-1; D ambiguous. With 4 bases removed from V and 4 bases from J, the gap between germline ends came to 16 bases. The CDR3 contains 15 residues. The germline V gene has CDR1 MNHEY and CDR2 SVGAGI. The CDR3 DNA is TGTGCCAGCAGTTCGAGGGTGGGTCTGAGCACTGAAGCTTTCTTT. This sequence encodes CASSSRVGLSTEAFF.